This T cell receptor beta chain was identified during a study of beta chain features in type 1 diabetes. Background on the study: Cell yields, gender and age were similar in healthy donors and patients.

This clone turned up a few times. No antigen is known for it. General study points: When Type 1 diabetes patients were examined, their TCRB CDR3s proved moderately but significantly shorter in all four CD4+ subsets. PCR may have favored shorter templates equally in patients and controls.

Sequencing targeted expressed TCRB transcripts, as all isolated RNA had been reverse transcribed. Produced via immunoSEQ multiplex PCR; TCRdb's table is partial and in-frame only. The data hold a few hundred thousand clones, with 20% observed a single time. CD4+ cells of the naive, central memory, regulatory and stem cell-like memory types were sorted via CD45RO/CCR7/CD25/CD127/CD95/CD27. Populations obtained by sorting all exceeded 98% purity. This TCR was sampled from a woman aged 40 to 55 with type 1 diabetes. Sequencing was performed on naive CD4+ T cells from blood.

DNA of the CDR3: TGCAGCGTTGTGGATAGCAGGGGCAATGAGCAGTTCTTC. This translates into CSVVDSRGNEQFF. The rearrangement joins TRBV29-1 to TRBJ2-1, with D perhaps matching TRBD1 (6 bases). Germline V CDR1 and CDR2: SQVTM, ANQGSEA. V lost 4 bases and J lost 6, with 13 bases in between. This CDR3 is built from 13 residues.